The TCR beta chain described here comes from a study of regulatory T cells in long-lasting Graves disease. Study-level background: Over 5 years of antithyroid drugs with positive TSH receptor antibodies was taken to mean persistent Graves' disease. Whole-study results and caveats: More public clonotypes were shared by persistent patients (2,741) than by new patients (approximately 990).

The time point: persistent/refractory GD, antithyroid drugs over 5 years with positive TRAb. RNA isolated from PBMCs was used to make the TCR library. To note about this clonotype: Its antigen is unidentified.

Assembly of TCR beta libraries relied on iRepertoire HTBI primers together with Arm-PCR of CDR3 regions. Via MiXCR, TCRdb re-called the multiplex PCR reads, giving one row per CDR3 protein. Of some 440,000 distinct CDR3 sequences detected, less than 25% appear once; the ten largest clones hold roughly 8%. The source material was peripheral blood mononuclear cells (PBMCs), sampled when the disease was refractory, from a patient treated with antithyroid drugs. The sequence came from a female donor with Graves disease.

In nucleotides, the CDR3 is TGTGCCAGCAGCATCACCGGACAGGGACCCGAAAAACTGTTTTTT. It specifies CASSITGQGPEKLFF. The V call is TRBV5-4, the J call TRBJ1-4; the match to TRBD1 covers 8 bases. CDR3 size: 15 residues. Germline trimming cut 4 bases from V and 8 bases from J; bases unmatched to any gene: 10. In germline, CDR1 is SGHNT, CDR2 YYREEE (reference sequence).